The sequence of this TCR beta chain was determined in a study of cytomegalovirus exposure and HLA in healthy donors. PCR employed 60 Vbeta and 13 Jbeta primers. TCRdb's copy holds only in-frame clones and misses some; the assay was immunoSEQ multiplex PCR. The top ten hold about 2.5% of the sample, which has 250,000 to 350,000 clones, 85% to 90% seen once. Germline CDR1 and CDR2: LNHDA and SQIVND (reference sequence). V was trimmed by 6 bases and J by 4 bases, leaving 12 bases between them. This CDR3 is built from 13 residues. This receptor was taken from a woman between 18 and 29 years old in good health and CMV-seronegative. This chain uses TRBV19 with TRBJ1-2, with D tentatively TRBD1 (6 bases). The sequencing input was PBMCs. The DNA of the CDR3 is TGTGCCAGTAGACCCCAGGGGTCCTATGGCTACACCTTC. Translating it yields CASRPQGSYGYTF. Supplemented by reference TRBV19 and TRBJ1-2, the full variable domain reads DGGITQSPKYLFRKEGQNVTLSCEQNLNHDAMYWYRQDPGQGLRLIYYSQIVNDFQKGDIAEGYSVSREKKESFPLTVTSAQKNPTAFYLCASRPQGSYGYTFGSGTRLTVV.